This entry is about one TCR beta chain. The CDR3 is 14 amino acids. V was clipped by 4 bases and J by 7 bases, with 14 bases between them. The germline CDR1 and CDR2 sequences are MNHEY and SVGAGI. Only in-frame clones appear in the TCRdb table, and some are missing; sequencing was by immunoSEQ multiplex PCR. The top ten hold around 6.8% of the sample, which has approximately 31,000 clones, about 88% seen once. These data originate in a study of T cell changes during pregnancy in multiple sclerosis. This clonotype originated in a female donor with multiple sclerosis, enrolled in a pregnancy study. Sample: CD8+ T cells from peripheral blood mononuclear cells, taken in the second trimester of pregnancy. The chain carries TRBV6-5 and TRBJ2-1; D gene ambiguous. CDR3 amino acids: CASSSLPTGNEQFF. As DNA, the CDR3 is TGTGCCAGCAGTTCACTCCCGACTGGTAATGAGCAGTTCTTC.